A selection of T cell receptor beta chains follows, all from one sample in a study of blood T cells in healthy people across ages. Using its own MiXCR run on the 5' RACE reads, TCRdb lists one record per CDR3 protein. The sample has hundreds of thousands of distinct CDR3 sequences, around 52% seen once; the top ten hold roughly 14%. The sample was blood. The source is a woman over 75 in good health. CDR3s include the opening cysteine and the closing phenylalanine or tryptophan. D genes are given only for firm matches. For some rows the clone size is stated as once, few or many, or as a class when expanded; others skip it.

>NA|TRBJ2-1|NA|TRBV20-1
TGCAGTGCACCACTCTATGAGCAGTTCTTC
CSAPLYEQFF
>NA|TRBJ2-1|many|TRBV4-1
TGCGCCAGCAGCCAAAATTCAGGGCCCAATGGGCAGTTCTTC
CASSQNSGPNGQFF
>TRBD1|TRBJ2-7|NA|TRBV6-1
TGTGCCAGCAGTGACCCCCGGACAGGGCCCTCCTACGAGCAGTACTTC
CASSDPRTGPSYEQYF
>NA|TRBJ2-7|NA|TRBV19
TGTGCCAGTAAAGACGGGACATCCTTCGCGAGGCACGAGCAGTACTTC
CASKDGTSFARHEQYF
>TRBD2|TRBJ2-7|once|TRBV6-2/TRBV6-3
TGTGCCAGCGGGAGCGGGAGTATCACCTACGAGCAGTACTTC
CASGSGSITYEQYF
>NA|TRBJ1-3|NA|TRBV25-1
TGTGCCAGCAGTGAGTCTCGGACATTCGGAAACGCCATATATTTT
CASSESRTFGNAIYF
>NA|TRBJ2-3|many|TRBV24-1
TGTGCCACCAGTGACCCCCCCTCGGTCCTGAGCACAGATACGCAGTATTTT
CATSDPPSVLSTDTQYF
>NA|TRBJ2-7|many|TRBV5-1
TGCGCCAGCAGCTTGGCCCCAGACAACTACGAGCAGTACTTC
CASSLAPDNYEQYF
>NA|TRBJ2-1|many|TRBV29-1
TGCAGCGCCCGATTGCTGTACAATGAGCAGTTCTTC
CSARLLYNEQFF
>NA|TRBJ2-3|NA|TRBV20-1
TGCAGTGCTAGAGACAATCCCACAGATACGCAGTATTTT
CSARDNPTDTQYF
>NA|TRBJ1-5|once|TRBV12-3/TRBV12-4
TGTGCCAGCAGTCGCTCGGGCGGCGCGAGCAATCAGCCCCAGCATTTT
CASSRSGGASNQPQHF
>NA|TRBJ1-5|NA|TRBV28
TGTGCCAGCAGTTCATTATCATGGGGGGGGGCTCAGCCCCAGCATTTT
CASSSLSWGGAQPQHF
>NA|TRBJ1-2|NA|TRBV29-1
TGCAGCGTTGAAGGAGGGCTGGGTGAGGAGGTCCACGATTATGGCTACACCTTC
CSVEGGLGEEVHDYGYTF
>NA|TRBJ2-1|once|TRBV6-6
TGTGCCAGCAGTCCGGGGGTTGGGTCCTACAATGAGCAGTTCTTC
CASSPGVGSYNEQFF
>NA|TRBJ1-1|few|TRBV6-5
TGTGCCAGCAGTTACGCTAGCGGCGGGGACACTGAAGCTTTCTTT
CASSYASGGDTEAFF
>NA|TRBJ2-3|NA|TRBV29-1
TGCAGCGCAGTAAGCGCAGATACGCAGTATTTT
CSAVSADTQYF
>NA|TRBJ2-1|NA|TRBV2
TGTGCCAGCAGTGAACAAGGATACAATGAGCAGTTCTTC
CASSEQGYNEQFF
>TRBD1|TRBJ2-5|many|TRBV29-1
TGCAGCGTCACAAAATCGACAGGGTCCCAAGAGACCCAGTACTTC
CSVTKSTGSQETQYF
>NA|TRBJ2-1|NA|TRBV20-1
TGCAGTGCTAGAGTGATCGGGGGCATGAATGAGCAGTTCTTC
CSARVIGGMNEQFF
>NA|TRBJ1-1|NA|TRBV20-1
TGCAGTGCTAGAGAGGGCGGGAAGAACACTGAAGCTTTCTTT
CSAREGGKNTEAFF
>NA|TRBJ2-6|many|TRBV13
TGTGCCAGCAGCTTATATGGGACTGGGGCCAACGTCCTGACTTTC
CASSLYGTGANVLTF